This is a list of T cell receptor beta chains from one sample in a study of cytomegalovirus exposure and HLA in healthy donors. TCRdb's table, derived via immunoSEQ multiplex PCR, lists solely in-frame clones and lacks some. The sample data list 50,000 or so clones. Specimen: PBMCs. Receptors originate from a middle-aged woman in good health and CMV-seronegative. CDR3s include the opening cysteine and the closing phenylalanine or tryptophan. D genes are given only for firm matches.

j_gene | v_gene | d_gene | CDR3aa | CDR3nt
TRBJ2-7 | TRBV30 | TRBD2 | CAWIPREGGNEQYF | TGTGCCTGGATCCCCCGGGAGGGGGGCAACGAGCAGTACTTC
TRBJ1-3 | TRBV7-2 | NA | CASSLVGPGSGNTIYF | TGTGCCAGCAGCTTAGTGGGCCCCGGCTCTGGAAACACCATATATTTT
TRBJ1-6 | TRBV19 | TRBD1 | CASKGTGAYSPLHF | TGTGCCAGTAAGGGGACAGGGGCTTATTCACCCCTCCACTTT
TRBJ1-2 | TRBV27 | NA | CASSDRQNNYGYTF | TGTGCCAGCAGTGACCGACAGAATAACTATGGCTACACCTTC
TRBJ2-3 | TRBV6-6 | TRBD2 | CASRTGGHGTDTQYF | TGTGCCAGCAGGACGGGGGGGCATGGCACAGATACGCAGTATTTT
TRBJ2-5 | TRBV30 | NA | CAWSPLGTRLETQYF | TGTGCCTGGAGTCCTCTCGGGACAAGACTAGAGACCCAGTACTTC
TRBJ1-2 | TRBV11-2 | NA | CASSLGSGGNYGYTF | TGTGCCAGCAGCTTAGGGTCAGGAGGGAACTATGGCTACACCTTC
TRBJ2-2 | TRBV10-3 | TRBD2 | CAISESREGTGELFF | TGTGCCATCAGTGAGTCAAGGGAGGGCACCGGGGAGCTGTTTTTT
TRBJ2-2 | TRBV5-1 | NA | CASSLLQGDTGELFF | TGCGCCAGCAGCTTGCTACAGGGAGACACCGGGGAGCTGTTTTTT
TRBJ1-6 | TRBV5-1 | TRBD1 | CASSTGTLTGNSPLHF | TGCGCCAGCAGCACTGGAACCTTGACAGGGAATTCACCCCTCCACTTT
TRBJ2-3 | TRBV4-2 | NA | CASSQDGAAGIGATQYF | TGTGCCAGCAGCCAAGATGGGGCGGCGGGGATCGGCGCTACGCAGTATTTT
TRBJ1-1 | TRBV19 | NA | CASTPRNTEAFF | TGTGCCAGTACTCCTAGAAACACTGAAGCTTTCTTT
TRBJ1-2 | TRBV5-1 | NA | CASSLGQEGVPGYTF | TGCGCCAGCAGCTTGGGACAAGAGGGGGTTCCTGGCTACACCTTC
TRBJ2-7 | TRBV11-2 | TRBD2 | CASSLGGYSGISYEQYF | TGTGCCAGCAGCCTCGGCGGTTATAGCGGGATATCTTACGAGCAGTACTTC
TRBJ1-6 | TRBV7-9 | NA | CASSQTGSYNSPLHF | TGTGCCAGCAGCCAAACAGGGTCCTATAATTCACCCCTCCACTTT
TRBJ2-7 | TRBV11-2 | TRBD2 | CASSLDLRREGYEQYF | TGTGCCAGCAGCTTAGATTTAAGGCGGGAGGGGTACGAGCAGTACTTC
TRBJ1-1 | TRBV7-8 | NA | CASSFMSNRVNTEAFF | TGTGCCAGCAGCTTTATGTCCAACAGGGTGAACACTGAAGCTTTCTTT
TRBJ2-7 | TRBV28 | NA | CASSPGTIRGGEQYF | TGTGCCAGCAGTCCGGGGACTATCCGAGGGGGCGAGCAGTACTTC
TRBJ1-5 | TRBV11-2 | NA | CASSYGLSNQPQHF | TGTGCCAGCAGCTATGGGCTTAGCAATCAGCCCCAGCATTTT
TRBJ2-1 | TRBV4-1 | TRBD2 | CASSQGGLAGVNLGNEQFF | TGCGCCAGCAGCCAGGGGGGACTAGCGGGAGTCAACCTAGGGAATGAGCAGTTCTTC
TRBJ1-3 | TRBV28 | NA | CASSPPQGTTGNTIYF | TGTGCCAGCAGTCCCCCACAGGGAACTACTGGAAACACCATATATTTT
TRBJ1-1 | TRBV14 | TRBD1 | CASSRVGGADTEAFF | TGTGCCAGCAGTCGGGTAGGGGGCGCGGACACTGAAGCTTTCTTT
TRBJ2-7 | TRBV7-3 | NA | CASSLFGGSHYEQYF | TGTGCCAGCAGCTTATTTGGAGGGAGTCACTACGAGCAGTACTTC
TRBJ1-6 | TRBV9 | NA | CASGRNYNSPLHF | TGTGCCAGCGGCAGGAACTATAATTCACCCCTCCACTTT
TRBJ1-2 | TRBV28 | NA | CASRIQGENGYTF | TGTGCCAGCAGAATACAGGGAGAAAATGGCTACACCTTC
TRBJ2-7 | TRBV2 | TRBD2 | CASRTSGGVYEQYF | TGTGCCAGCAGGACTAGCGGTGGTGTCTACGAGCAGTACTTC
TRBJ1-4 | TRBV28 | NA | CASRSISEKLFF | TGTGCCAGCAGGAGTATTTCAGAAAAACTGTTTTTT
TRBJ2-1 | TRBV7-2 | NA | CASSQGIDNEQFF | TGTGCCAGCAGCCAGGGGATCGACAATGAGCAGTTCTTC
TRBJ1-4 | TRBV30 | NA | CAWSGAYRERGEKLFF | TGTGCCTGGAGTGGGGCCTACAGGGAACGTGGTGAAAAACTGTTTTTT